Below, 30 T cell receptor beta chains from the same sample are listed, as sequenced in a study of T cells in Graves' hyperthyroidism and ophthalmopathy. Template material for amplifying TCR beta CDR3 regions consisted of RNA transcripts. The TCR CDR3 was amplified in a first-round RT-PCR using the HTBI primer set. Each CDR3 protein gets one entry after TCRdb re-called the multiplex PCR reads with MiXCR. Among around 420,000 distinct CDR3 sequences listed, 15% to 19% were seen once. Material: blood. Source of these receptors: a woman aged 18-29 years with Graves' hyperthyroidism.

CDR3: CASSLARGGAPYNEQFF. The CDR3, as DNA: TGTGCCAGCAGCTTGGCTCGAGGGGGGGCACCCTACAATGAGCAGTTCTTC. The genes are TRBV5-6 and TRBJ2-1, with a weak D call TRBD2 (7 bases). The CDR3 spans 17 residues. V gave up 0 bases and J gave up 2 bases, with 15 bases separating them. The V gene's germline CDR1 is SGHDT and CDR2 YYEEEE.

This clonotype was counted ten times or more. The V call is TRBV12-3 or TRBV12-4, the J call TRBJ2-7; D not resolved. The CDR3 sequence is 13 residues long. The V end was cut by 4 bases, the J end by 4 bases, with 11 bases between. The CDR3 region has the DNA TGTGCCAGCAGTTCGTTAGGTCCTTACGAGCAGTACTTC. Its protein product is CASSSLGPYEQYF.

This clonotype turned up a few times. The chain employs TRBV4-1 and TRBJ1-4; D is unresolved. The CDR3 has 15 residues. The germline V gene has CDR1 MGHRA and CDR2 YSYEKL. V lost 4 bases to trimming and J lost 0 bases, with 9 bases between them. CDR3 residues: CASSLNEATNEKLFF. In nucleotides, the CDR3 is TGCGCCAGCAGCCTGAATGAAGCAACTAATGAAAAACTGTTTTTT.

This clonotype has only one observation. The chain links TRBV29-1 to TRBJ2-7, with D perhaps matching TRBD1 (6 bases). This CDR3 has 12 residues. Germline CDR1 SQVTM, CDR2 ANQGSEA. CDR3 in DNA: TGCAGAGCCGGGACACAATCCTACGAGCAGTACTTC. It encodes CRAGTQSYEQYF.

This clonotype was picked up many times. CDR3 DNA sequence: TGTGCCAGCAGCTTGTGGTATGGCTACACCTTC. Its protein product is CASSLWYGYTF. The J gene is TRBJ1-2, the V gene TRBV5-8; D is unclear. Trimming removed 1 base from V and 5 bases from J, with 3 bases in between. CDR1 and CDR2 (germline): SGHTS, YDEGEE. The CDR3 contains 11 residues.

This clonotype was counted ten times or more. Here the CDR3 DNA reads TGTGCCAGCAGTTTTGGGACAGGGGGCGGGAACGAGCAGTACTTC. Its translation is CASSFGTGGGNEQYF. This chain connects TRBV12-3 or TRBV12-4 to TRBJ2-7; 12 bases fit TRBD1. The CDR3 runs to 15 residues. The trim removed 3 bases at V and 5 bases at J, leaving 5 bases unmatched.

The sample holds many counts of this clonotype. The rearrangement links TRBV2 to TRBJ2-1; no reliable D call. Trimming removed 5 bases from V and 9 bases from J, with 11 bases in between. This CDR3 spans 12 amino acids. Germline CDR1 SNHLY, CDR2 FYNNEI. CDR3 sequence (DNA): TGTGCCAGCAGTCCAAATGGGTCTGAGCAGTTCTTC. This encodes CASSPNGSEQFF.

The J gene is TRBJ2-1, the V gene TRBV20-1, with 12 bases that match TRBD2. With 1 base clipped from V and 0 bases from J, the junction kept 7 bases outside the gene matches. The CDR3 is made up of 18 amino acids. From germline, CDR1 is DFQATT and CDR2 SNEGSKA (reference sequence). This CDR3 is CSARGGLAGSSSYNEQFF. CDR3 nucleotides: TGCAGTGCTAGAGGGGGACTAGCGGGCTCTAGCTCCTACAATGAGCAGTTCTTC.

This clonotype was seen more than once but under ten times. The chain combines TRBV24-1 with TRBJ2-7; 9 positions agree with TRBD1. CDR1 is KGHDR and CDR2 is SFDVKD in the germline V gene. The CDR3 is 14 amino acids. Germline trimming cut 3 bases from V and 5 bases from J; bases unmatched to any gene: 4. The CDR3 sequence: CATSDPGQGDEQYF. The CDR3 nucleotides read TGTGCCACCAGTGATCCGGGACAGGGAGACGAGCAGTACTTC.

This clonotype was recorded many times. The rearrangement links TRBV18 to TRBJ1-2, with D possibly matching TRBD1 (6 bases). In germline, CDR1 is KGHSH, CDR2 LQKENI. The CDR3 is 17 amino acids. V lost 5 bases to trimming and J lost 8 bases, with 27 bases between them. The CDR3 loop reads CASSSGQIQGIAKGYTF. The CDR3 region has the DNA TGTGCCAGCTCATCCGGACAGATTCAGGGGATCGCGAAGGGCTACACCTTC. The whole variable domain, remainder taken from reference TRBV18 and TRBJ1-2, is NAGVMQNPRHLVRRRGQEARLRCSPMKGHSHVYWYRQLPEEGLKFMVYLQKENIIDESGMPKERFSAEFPKEGPSILRIQQVVRGDSAAYFCASSSGQIQGIAKGYTFGSGTRLTVV.

CDR3 amino acids: CASWDQGTDTQYF. The CDR3 DNA reads as TGTGCCAGTTGGGATCAGGGGACAGATACGCAGTATTTT. This rearrangement joins TRBV19 to TRBJ2-3; possible D gene TRBD1, 6 bases. The CDR3 has 13 residues. The germline gives CDR1 LNHDA, CDR2 SQIVND (reference sequence). Trimming removed 8 bases from V and 3 bases from J, with 12 bases in between.

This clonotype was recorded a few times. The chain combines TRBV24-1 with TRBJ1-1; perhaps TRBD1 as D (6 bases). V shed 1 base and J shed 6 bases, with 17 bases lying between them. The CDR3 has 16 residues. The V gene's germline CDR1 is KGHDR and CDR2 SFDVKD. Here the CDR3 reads CATSDFDRSRIAEAFF. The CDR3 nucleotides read TGTGCCACCAGTGATTTTGACAGGTCACGGATCGCTGAAGCTTTCTTT.

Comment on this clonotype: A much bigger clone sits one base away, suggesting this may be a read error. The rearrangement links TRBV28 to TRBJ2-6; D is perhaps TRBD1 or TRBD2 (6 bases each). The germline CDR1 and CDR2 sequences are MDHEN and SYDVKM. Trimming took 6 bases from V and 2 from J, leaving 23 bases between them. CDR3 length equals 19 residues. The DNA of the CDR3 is TGTGCCAGCAGCCCAGTAGGGGGGCGAGAGGGAACTGGGGCCAACGTCCTGACTTTC. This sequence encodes CASSPVGGREGTGANVLTF.

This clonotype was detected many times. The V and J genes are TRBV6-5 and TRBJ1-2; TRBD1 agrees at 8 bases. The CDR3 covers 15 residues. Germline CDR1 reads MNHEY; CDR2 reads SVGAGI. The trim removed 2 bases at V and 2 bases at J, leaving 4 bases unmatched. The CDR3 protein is CASSYARTGNYGYTF. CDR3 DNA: TGTGCCAGCAGTTACGCCCGGACAGGGAACTATGGCTACACCTTC.

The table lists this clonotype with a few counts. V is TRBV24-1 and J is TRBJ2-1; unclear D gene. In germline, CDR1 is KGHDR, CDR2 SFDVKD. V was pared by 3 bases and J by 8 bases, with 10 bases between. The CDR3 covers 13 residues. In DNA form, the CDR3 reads TGTGCCACCAGTGATGGTGGATTGTATGAGCAGTTCTTC. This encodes CATSDGGLYEQFF.

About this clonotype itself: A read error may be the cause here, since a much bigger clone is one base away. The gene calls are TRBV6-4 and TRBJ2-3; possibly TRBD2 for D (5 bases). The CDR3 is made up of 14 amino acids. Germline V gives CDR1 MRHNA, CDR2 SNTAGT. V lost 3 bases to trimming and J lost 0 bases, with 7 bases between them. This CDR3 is CASSERASTDTQYF. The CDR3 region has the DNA TGTGCCAGCAGTGAGCGGGCTAGCACAGATACGCAGTATTTT.

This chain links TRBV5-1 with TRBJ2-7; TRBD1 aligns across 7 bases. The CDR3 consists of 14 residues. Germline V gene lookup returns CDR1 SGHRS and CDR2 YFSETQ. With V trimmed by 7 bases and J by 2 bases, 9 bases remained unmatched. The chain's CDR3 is CASYPDRAPYEQYF. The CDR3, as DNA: TGCGCCAGCTATCCTGACAGGGCCCCCTACGAGCAGTACTTC.

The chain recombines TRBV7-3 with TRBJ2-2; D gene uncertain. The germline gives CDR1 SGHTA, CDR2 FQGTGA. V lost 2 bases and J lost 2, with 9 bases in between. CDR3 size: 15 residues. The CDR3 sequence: CASSLVGTNTGELFF. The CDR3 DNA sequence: TGTGCCAGCAGCTTAGTCGGCACAAACACCGGGGAGCTGTTTTTT.

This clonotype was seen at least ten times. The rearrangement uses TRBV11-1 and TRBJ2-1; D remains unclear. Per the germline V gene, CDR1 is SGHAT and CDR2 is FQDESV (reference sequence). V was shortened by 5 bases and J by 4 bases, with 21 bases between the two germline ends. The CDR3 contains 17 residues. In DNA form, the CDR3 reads TGTGCCAGCAGCCGTGTGTTTGGCCCACATTTTTACAATGAGCAGTTCTTC. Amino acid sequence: CASSRVFGPHFYNEQFF.

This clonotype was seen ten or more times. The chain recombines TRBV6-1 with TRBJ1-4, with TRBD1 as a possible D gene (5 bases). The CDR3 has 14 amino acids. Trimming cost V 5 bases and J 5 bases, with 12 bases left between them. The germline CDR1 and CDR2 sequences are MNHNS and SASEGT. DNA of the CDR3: TGTGCCAGCAGTTATGGGGGGGGGAATGAAAAACTGTTTTTT. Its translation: CASSYGGGNEKLFF.

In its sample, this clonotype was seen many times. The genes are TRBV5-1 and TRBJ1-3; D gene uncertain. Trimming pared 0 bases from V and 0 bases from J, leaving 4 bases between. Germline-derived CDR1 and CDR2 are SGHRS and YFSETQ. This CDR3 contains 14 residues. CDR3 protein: CASSLENSGNTIYF. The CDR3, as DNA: TGCGCCAGCAGCTTGGAGAACTCTGGAAACACCATATATTTT.

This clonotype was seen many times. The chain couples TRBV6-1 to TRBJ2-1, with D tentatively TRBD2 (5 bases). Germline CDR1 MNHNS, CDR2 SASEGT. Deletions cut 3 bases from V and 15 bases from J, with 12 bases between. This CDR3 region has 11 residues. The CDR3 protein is CASSDRFRGFF. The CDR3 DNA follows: TGTGCCAGCAGTGACAGGTTTCGGGGGTTCTTC.

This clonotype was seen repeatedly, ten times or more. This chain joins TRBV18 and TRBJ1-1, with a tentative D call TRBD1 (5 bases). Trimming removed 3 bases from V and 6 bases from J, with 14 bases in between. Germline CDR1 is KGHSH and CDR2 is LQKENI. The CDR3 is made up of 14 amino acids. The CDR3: CASSPLRGDAEAFF. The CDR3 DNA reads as TGTGCCAGCTCACCCCTTAGGGGTGACGCTGAAGCTTTCTTT.

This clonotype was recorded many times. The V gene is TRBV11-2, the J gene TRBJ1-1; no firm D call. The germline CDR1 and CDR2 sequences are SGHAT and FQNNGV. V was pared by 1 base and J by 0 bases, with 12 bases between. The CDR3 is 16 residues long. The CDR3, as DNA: TGTGCCAGCAGCTTAGTTGGCAGAGATATGAACACTGAAGCTTTCTTT. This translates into CASSLVGRDMNTEAFF.

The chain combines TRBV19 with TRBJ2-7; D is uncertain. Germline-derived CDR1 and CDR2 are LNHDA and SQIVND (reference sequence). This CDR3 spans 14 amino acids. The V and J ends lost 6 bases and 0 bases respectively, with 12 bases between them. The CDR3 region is CASSIVHGSYEQYF. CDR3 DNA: TGTGCCAGTAGCATCGTCCACGGCTCCTACGAGCAGTACTTC.

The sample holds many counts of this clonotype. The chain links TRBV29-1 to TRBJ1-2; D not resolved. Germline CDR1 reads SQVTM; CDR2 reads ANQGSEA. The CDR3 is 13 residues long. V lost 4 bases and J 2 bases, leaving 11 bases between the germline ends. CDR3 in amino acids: CSVGPAENYGYTF. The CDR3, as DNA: TGCAGCGTTGGTCCAGCAGAAAACTATGGCTACACCTTC.

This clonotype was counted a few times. The CDR3 loop is CASSLEVGVVHGYTF. The CDR3 nucleotides read TGTGCCAGCAGCTTAGAAGTAGGGGTCGTTCATGGCTACACCTTC. The rearrangement links TRBV7-9 to TRBJ1-2; possible D gene TRBD1, 5 bases. Trimming cost V 1 base and J 6 bases, with 15 bases left between them. The germline CDR1 and CDR2 sequences are SEHNR and FQNEAQ (reference sequence). The CDR3 sequence is 15 residues long. Using reference TRBV7-9 and TRBJ1-2 for the parts outside the CDR3, the full variable domain is DTGVSQNPRHKITKRGQNVTFRCDPISEHNRLYWYRQTLGQGPEFLTYFQNEAQLEKSRLLSDRFSAERPKGSFSTLEIQRTEQGDSAMYLCASSLEVGVVHGYTFGSGTRLTVV.

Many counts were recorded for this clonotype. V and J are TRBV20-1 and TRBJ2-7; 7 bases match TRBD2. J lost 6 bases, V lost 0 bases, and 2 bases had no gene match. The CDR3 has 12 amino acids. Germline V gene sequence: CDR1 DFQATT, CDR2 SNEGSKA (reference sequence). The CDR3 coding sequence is TGCAGTGCTAGAGAGGGGGGGGGCGAGCAGTACTTC. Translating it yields CSAREGGGEQYF.

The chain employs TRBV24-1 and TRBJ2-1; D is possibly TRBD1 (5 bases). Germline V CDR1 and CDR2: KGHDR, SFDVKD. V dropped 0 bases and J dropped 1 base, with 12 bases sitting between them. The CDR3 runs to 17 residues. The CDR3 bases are TGTGCCACCAGTGATTTGAGACAGAAGGGGTCCTACAATGAGCAGTTCTTC. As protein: CATSDLRQKGSYNEQFF.

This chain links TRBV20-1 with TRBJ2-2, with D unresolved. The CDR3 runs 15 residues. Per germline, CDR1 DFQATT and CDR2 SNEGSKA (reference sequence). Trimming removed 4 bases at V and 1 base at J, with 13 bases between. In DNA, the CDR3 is TGCAGTGCTAAACCCCAGATGGGGAACACCGGGGAGCTGTTTTTT. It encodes CSAKPQMGNTGELFF.